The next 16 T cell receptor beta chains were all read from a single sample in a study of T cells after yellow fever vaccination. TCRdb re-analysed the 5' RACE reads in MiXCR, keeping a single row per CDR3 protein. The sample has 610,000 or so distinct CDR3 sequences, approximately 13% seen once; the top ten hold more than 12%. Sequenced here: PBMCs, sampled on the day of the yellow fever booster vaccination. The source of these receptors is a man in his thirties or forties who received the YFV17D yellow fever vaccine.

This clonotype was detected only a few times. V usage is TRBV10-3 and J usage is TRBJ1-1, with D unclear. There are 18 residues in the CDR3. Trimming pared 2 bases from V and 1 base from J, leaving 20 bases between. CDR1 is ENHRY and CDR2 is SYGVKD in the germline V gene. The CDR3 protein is CAISELPGSLTKNTEAFF. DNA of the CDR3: TGTGCCATCAGTGAGCTACCGGGGTCCCTCACTAAGAACACTGAAGCTTTCTTT.

The CDR3 region is CSVDDTGGETEAFF. The DNA of the CDR3 is TGCAGCGTTGACGACACAGGTGGGGAAACTGAAGCTTTCTTT. The chain has TRBV29-1 and TRBJ1-1, with a tentative D call TRBD1 (5 bases). With 3 bases removed from V and 5 bases from J, the gap between germline ends came to 16 bases. CDR3 length: 14 residues. Germline assignment: CDR1 SQVTM and CDR2 ANQGSEA.

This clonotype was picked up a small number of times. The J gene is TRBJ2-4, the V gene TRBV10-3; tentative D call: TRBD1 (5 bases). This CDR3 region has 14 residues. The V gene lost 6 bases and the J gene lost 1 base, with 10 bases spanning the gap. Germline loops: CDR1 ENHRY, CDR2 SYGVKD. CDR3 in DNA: TGTGCCATCAGCCAACAGGAGGCCAAAAACATTCAGTACTTC. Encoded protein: CAISQQEAKNIQYF.

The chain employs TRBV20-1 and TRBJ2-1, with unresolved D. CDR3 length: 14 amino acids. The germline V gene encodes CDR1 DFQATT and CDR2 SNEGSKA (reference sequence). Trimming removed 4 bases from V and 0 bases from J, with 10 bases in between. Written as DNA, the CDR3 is TGCAGTGCTAAAGACACCTCCTCCTACAATGAGCAGTTCTTC. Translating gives CSAKDTSSYNEQFF.

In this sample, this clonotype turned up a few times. The CDR3 DNA sequence: TGCAGTGCGCAGAGACTAGCGGGTAACACAGATACGCAGTATTTT. It specifies CSAQRLAGNTDTQYF. The rearrangement links TRBV20-1 to TRBJ2-3, with 10 bases matching TRBD2. The CDR3 is made up of 15 amino acids. Germline V gene data show CDR1 as DFQATT and CDR2 as SNEGSKA (reference sequence). Trimming took 6 bases from V and 2 from J; bases not matched to a gene: 8.

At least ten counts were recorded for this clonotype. The chain's CDR3 is CASSLAGYTGELFF. DNA for the CDR3: TGCGCCAGCAGCTTGGCCGGCTATACCGGGGAGCTGTTTTTT. The V and J genes are TRBV5-1 and TRBJ2-2; D gene uncertain. The CDR3 spans 14 residues. The germline V gene encodes CDR1 SGHRS and CDR2 YFSETQ. V lost 0 bases and J lost 5, with 8 bases in between.

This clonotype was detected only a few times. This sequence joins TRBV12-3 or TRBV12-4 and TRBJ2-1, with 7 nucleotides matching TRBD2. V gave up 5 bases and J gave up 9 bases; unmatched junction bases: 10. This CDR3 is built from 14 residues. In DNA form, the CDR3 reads TGTGCCAGCAGTCAATTAGCGGGTCTGGGTGAGCAGTTCTTC. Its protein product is CASSQLAGLGEQFF.

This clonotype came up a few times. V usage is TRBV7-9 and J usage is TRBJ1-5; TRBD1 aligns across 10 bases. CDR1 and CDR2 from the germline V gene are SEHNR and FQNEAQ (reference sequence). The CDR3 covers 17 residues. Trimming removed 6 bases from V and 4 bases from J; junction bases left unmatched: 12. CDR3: CASSSAAGTGVNQPQHF. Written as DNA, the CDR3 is TGTGCCAGCAGTTCCGCCGCCGGGACAGGGGTTAATCAGCCCCAGCATTTT.

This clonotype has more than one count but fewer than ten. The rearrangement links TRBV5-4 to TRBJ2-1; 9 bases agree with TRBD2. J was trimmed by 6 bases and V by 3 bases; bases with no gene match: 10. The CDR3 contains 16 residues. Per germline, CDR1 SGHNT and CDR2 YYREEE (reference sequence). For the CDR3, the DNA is TGTGCCAGCAGCTCCCAATTAGCGGGAGTTGGCAATGAGCAGTTCTTC. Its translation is CASSSQLAGVGNEQFF.

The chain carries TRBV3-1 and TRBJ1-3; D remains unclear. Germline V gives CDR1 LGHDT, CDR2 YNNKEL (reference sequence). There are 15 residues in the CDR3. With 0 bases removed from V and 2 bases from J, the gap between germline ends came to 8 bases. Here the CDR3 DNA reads TGTGCCAGCAGCCAAGATAGGGCGGCTGGAAACACCATATATTTT. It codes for CASSQDRAAGNTIYF.

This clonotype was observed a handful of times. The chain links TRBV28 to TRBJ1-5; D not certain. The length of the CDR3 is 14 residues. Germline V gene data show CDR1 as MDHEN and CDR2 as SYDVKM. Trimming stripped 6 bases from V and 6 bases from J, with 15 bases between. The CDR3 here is CASSSPRLAQPQHF. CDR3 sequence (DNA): TGTGCCAGCAGCTCCCCCCGGCTGGCTCAGCCCCAGCATTTT.

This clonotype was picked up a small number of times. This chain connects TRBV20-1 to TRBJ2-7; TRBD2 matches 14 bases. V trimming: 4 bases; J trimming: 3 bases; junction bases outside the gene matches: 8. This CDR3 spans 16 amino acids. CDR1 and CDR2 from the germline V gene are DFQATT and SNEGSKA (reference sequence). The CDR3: CSAIGGGTSGSYEQYF. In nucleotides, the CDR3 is TGCAGTGCTATCGGAGGTGGGACTAGCGGGAGCTACGAGCAGTACTTC.

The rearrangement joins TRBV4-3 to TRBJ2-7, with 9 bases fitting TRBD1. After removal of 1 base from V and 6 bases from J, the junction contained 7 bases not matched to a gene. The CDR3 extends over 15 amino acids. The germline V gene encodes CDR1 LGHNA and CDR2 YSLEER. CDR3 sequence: CASSQVGTGFSEQYF. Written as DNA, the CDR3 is TGCGCCAGCAGCCAAGTGGGGACAGGGTTTAGCGAGCAGTACTTC.

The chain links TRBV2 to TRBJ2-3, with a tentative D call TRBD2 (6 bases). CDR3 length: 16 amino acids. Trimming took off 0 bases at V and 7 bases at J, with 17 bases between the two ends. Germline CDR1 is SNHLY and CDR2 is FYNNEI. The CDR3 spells CASSEAEGTYKNTQYF. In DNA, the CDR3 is TGTGCCAGCAGTGAAGCGGAGGGGACCTACAAAAATACGCAGTATTTT.

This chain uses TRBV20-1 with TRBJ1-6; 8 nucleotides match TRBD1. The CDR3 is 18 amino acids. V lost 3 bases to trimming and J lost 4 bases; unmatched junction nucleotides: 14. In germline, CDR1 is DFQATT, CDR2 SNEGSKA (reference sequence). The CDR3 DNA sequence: TGCAGTGCTAGGGACAGGGTATCAGCTAGCGGGTATAATTCACCCCTCCACTTT. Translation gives CSARDRVSASGYNSPLHF.

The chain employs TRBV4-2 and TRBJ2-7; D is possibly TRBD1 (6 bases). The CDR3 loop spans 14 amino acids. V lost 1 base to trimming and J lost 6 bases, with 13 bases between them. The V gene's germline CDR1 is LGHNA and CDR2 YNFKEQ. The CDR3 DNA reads TGTGCCAGCAGCCAAGGATCGCCACAGGGCGAGCAGTACTTC. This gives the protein CASSQGSPQGEQYF.